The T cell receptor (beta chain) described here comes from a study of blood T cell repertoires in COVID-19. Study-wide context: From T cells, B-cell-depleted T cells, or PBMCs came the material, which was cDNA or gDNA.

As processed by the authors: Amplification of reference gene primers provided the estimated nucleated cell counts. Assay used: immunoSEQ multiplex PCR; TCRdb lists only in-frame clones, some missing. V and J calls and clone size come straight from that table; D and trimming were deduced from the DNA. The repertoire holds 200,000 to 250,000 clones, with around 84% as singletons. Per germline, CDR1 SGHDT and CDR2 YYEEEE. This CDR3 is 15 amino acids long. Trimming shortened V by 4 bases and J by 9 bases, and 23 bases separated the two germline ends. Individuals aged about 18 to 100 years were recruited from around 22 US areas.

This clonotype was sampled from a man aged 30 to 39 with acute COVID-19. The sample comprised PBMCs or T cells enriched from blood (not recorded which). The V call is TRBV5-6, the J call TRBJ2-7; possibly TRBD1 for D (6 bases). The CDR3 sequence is CASSGRTVPRVVQYF. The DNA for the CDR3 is TGTGCCAGCAGCGGTAGGACAGTGCCCCGAGTCGTGCAGTACTTC. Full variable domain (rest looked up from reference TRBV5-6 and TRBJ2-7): DAGVTQSPTHLIKTRGQQVTLRCSPKSGHDTVSWYQQALGQGPQFIFQYYEEEERQRGNFPDRFSGHQFPNYSSELNVNALLLGDSALYLCASSGRTVPRVVQYFGPGTRLTVT.